This passage covers 30 T cell receptor beta chains from one sample sequenced in a study of technical replicates of blood from several donors. Sequencing was performed with immunoSEQ multiplex PCR; in TCRdb, only in-frame clones are kept and a portion is missing. The table includes roughly 83,000 clones, roughly 92% detected once. Sequencing input: T cells isolated from PBMCs. The receptors here all came from a human donor in good health.

The chain combines TRBV9 with TRBJ2-2; a possible D gene is TRBD2 (5 bases). Germline assignment: CDR1 SGDLS and CDR2 YYNGEE. This CDR3 comprises 14 residues. With 0 bases removed from V and 7 bases from J, the gap between germline ends came to 10 bases. CDR3 bases: TGTGCCAGCAGCGTAGCGAGGGTTGGCGGGGAGCTGTTTTTT. It specifies CASSVARVGGELFF.

This chain connects TRBV5-4 to TRBJ2-7; a possible D gene is TRBD1 (5 bases). V was pared by 10 bases and J by 3 bases, with 20 bases between. The CDR3 sequence is 14 residues long. Germline V CDR1 and CDR2: SGHNT, YYREEE (reference sequence). The CDR3 region has the DNA TGTGCCGTCCACCATCCGACAGAAAACTACGAGCAGTACTTC. It translates to CAVHHPTENYEQYF.

This rearrangement joins TRBV5-6 to TRBJ2-1; 7 bases are a match to TRBD1. The CDR3 runs to 16 residues. The J segment lost 4 bases and the V segment lost 4 bases, leaving 11 bases of the junction unmatched. The V gene's germline CDR1 is SGHDT and CDR2 YYEEEE. The CDR3, as DNA: TGTGCCAGCAGCCCACCCCCCCAGGGGGTGTACAATGAGCAGTTCTTC. This sequence encodes CASSPPPQGVYNEQFF.

This clone was recorded a few times. V gene TRBV10-3 combines with J gene TRBJ2-1, with TRBD1 matching over 8 bases. Germline V lookup: CDR1 ENHRY, CDR2 SYGVKD. The V segment lost 9 bases and the J segment 15 bases; nucleotides outside the gene matches: 13. The CDR3 length is 12 residues. CDR3 protein: CAIQPTTDRVFF. CDR3 in DNA: TGTGCCATTCAGCCTACGACGGACAGGGTGTTCTTC.

The rearrangement links TRBV4-1 to TRBJ2-5, with 10 bases aligning to TRBD2. After removal of 7 bases from V and 3 bases from J, the junction contained 2 bases not matched to a gene. Germline-derived CDR1 and CDR2 are MGHRA and YSYEKL. This CDR3 spans 13 amino acids. This chain's CDR3 is CASKGLAKETQYF. CDR3 DNA sequence: TGCGCCAGCAAGGGACTAGCGAAAGAGACCCAGTACTTC.

The sample holds one count of this clone. The rearrangement uses TRBV5-1 and TRBJ1-1; D possibly corresponds to TRBD1 (5 bases). The CDR3 is 15 amino acids. Germline V gene lookup returns CDR1 SGHRS and CDR2 YFSETQ. Trimming removed 0 bases from V and 2 bases from J, with 11 bases in between. CDR3 nucleotide sequence: TGCGCCAGCAGCTTGGGACAGAACATAAACACTGAAGCTTTCTTT. This sequence encodes CASSLGQNINTEAFF.

The V gene is TRBV7-6, the J gene TRBJ2-1; no clear D. In germline, CDR1 is SGHVS, CDR2 FNYEAQ. There are 15 residues in the CDR3. Trimming removed 3 bases at V and 9 bases at J, with 18 bases between. The CDR3 sequence: CASSFSSAGSGEQFF. DNA of the CDR3: TGTGCCAGCAGCTTTTCGAGCGCTGGGTCGGGTGAGCAGTTCTTC.

The rearrangement uses TRBV19 and TRBJ1-2; 8 bases align to TRBD1. This CDR3 spans 13 amino acids. V lost 7 bases to trimming and J lost 7 bases; unmatched junction nucleotides: 8. Per the germline V gene, CDR1 is LNHDA and CDR2 is SQIVND (reference sequence). The CDR3 region has the DNA TGTGCCAGTAACCCAGGGGGCGTTAGTGGCTACACCTTC. This encodes CASNPGGVSGYTF.

The V gene is TRBV11-3, the J gene TRBJ1-1, with D perhaps matching TRBD1 (6 bases). Per germline, CDR1 SGHNT and CDR2 YENEEA. Between the trimmed V and J ends, which lost 5 bases and 3 bases, there was a span of 19 bases. CDR3 length: 16 amino acids. Here the CDR3 reads CASSPQSKTGYTEAFF. DNA of the CDR3: TGTGCCAGCAGCCCGCAATCAAAGACAGGTTACACTGAAGCTTTCTTT.

J is TRBJ2-2 and V is TRBV5-1; weak D call: TRBD2 (6 bases). CDR1 is SGHRS, CDR2 YFSETQ, per germline. CDR3 length: 16 amino acids. V was cut by 0 bases and J by 0 bases, with 9 bases left in between. The CDR3 DNA reads TGCGCCAGCAGCTTGGGACTAGTTGCGAACACCGGGGAGCTGTTTTTT. Translating gives CASSLGLVANTGELFF.

The rearrangement uses TRBV10-1 and TRBJ1-5, with 9 bases aligning to TRBD1. Per the germline V gene, CDR1 is WNHNN and CDR2 is SYGVQD (reference sequence). The CDR3 is 16 residues long. Trimming cost V 6 bases and J 2 bases; bases outside gene matches: 8. CDR3 sequence reads: CASSHRGPLGNQPQHF. CDR3 nucleotide sequence: TGCGCCAGCAGCCACAGGGGGCCATTGGGCAATCAGCCCCAGCATTTT.

This chain connects TRBV7-7 to TRBJ2-2; TRBD2 matches at 8 bases. Germline V gene sequence: CDR1 SSHAT, CDR2 FNYEAQ (reference sequence). The CDR3 totals 16 residues. Trimming took 5 bases from V and 0 from J; bases not matched to a gene: 5. CDR3 nucleotide sequence: TGTGCCAGCAGCCCGGGGACTAGTCCGAACACCGGGGAGCTGTTTTTT. This sequence encodes CASSPGTSPNTGELFF. Together with reference TRBV7-7 and TRBJ2-2, the CDR3 gives the full variable domain: GAGVSQSPRYKVTKRGQDVTLRCDPISSHATLYWYQQALGQGPEFLTYFNYEAQPDKSGLPSDRFSAERPEGSISTLTIQRTEQRDSAMYRCASSPGTSPNTGELFFGEGSRLTVL.

This chain links TRBV27 with TRBJ2-7, with 9 bases identical to TRBD2. J was trimmed by 4 bases and V by 5 bases; bases with no gene match: 9. Looked up from germline, CDR1 is MNHEY and CDR2 is SMNVEV (reference sequence). The CDR3 extends over 15 amino acids. The CDR3 loop reads CASSAPNSGRYEQYF. CDR3 nucleotide sequence: TGTGCCAGCAGTGCCCCTAATAGCGGGAGATACGAGCAGTACTTC.

This chain links TRBV12-5 with TRBJ2-1, with 12 bases fitting TRBD2. The germline CDR1 and CDR2 sequences are LGHNT and FRNRAP. CDR3 length: 11 residues. CDR3 sequence (DNA): TGTGGACTAGCGGGAGAGAGTGAGCAGTTCTTC. This codes for CGLAGESEQFF.

This chain connects TRBV5-8 to TRBJ1-3; D unclear. Germline values: CDR1 SGHTS, CDR2 YDEGEE. The CDR3 runs 10 residues. V was cut by 2 bases and J by 10 bases, with 4 bases left in between. The CDR3 sequence is CASSFQTIYF. The CDR3 bases are TGTGCCAGCAGCTTTCAGACCATATATTTT.

The chain recombines TRBV6-6 with TRBJ1-5; D unclear. Trimming took off 0 bases at V and 5 bases at J, with 14 bases between the two ends. The CDR3 extends over 16 amino acids. Germline V CDR1 and CDR2: MNHNY, SVGAGI (reference sequence). The CDR3 loop reads CASSYSRALVDQPQHF. CDR3 coding DNA: TGTGCCAGCAGTTACTCGAGGGCCTTAGTAGATCAGCCCCAGCATTTT.

The chain is built from TRBV7-9 and TRBJ2-1; D possibly corresponds to TRBD2 (5 bases). CDR3 length: 16 residues. The ends were cut back, 2 bases at V and 0 bases at J, with 11 bases in the middle. CDR1 is SEHNR and CDR2 is FQNEAQ in the germline V gene (reference sequence). The DNA for the CDR3 is TGTGCCAGCAGCTTAAATTCGGGGAGCTCCTACAATGAGCAGTTCTTC. Translating gives CASSLNSGSSYNEQFF.

The CDR3 nucleotides read TGTGCCAGCAGCTTGGAAGAGAGGAATGTAGCCAAAAACATTCAGTACTTC. As protein: CASSLEERNVAKNIQYF. The chain uses TRBV5-5 and TRBJ2-4; no clear D gene. CDR3 length equals 17 residues. The V end was cut by 0 bases, the J end by 0 bases, with 13 bases between. Germline CDR1 is SGHKS and CDR2 is YYEKEE (reference sequence).

The chain combines TRBV11-2 with TRBJ2-2; TRBD2 might be the D (6 bases). The CDR3 length is 18 residues. The ends were cut back, 1 base at V and 0 bases at J, with 15 bases in the middle. CDR1 and CDR2 (germline): SGHAT, FQNNGV. The CDR3 nucleotides read TGTGCCAGCAGCTTAGGGCTCGGGGGTCTCACGAACACCGGGGAGCTGTTTTTT. This sequence encodes CASSLGLGGLTNTGELFF.

The chain joins TRBV6-6 to TRBJ1-1; unclear D gene. Germline V gene lookup returns CDR1 MNHNY and CDR2 SVGAGI (reference sequence). The CDR3 loop spans 14 amino acids. The V gene lost 2 bases and the J gene lost 4 bases, with 11 bases spanning the gap. The CDR3 DNA reads as TGTGCCAGCAGTTACAGTCCGGGTGCCACTGAAGCTTTCTTT. It yields the protein CASSYSPGATEAFF.

The V call is TRBV2, the J call TRBJ1-6; 11 bases agree with TRBD1. The CDR3 covers 16 residues. Germline assignment: CDR1 SNHLY and CDR2 FYNNEI. V dropped 6 bases and J dropped 2; count of bases not matched to a gene: 3. CDR3 DNA sequence: TGTGCCAGCAGCACGGGACAGGGGGCCTATAATTCACCCCTCCACTTT. This sequence encodes CASSTGQGAYNSPLHF.

This chain joins TRBV30 and TRBJ1-2, with a possible D match to TRBD1 (6 bases). The germline V gene has CDR1 GTSNPN and CDR2 SVGIG (reference sequence). V was pared by 1 base and J by 6 bases, with 12 bases between. The CDR3 is 13 amino acids. CDR3 DNA sequence: TGTGCCTGGAGTGAAGGGGGAGCCAATGGCTACACCTTC. Translation: CAWSEGGANGYTF.

V is TRBV13 and J is TRBJ2-2, with 8 bases lining up with TRBD2. The trim removed 1 base at V and 6 bases at J, leaving 4 bases unmatched. In germline, CDR1 is PRHDT, CDR2 FYEKMQ (reference sequence). This CDR3 contains 15 residues. CDR3 sequence (DNA): TGTGCCAGCAGCTTAGCGGGAGGGCCCCCCGGGGAGCTGTTTTTT. Translated: CASSLAGGPPGELFF.

This rearrangement joins TRBV7-9 to TRBJ2-7; tentative D call: TRBD1 (5 bases). The CDR3 totals 15 residues. Germline CDR1 SEHNR, CDR2 FQNEAQ (reference sequence). The V gene lost 6 bases and the J gene lost 0 bases, with 15 bases spanning the gap. The CDR3 spells CASRGTRTPSYEQYF. In DNA form, the CDR3 reads TGTGCCAGCAGGGGCACTCGGACACCCTCCTACGAGCAGTACTTC. The full variable domain, its missing parts supplied by reference TRBV7-9 and TRBJ2-7, is DTGVSQNPRHKITKRGQNVTFRCDPISEHNRLYWYRQTLGQGPEFLTYFQNEAQLEKSRLLSDRFSAERPKGSFSTLEIQRTEQGDSAMYLCASRGTRTPSYEQYFGPGTRLTVT.

J is TRBJ2-2 and V is TRBV7-9, with 7 bases identical to TRBD2. CDR3 length: 15 amino acids. The trim removed 1 base at V and 4 bases at J, leaving 3 bases unmatched. CDR1 and CDR2 (germline): SEHNR, FQNEAQ (reference sequence). The CDR3 spells CASSLGGSGTGELFF. As DNA, the CDR3 is TGTGCCAGCAGCTTAGGCGGGAGCGGCACCGGGGAGCTGTTTTTT.

This chain joins TRBV6-5 and TRBJ1-2; tentative D call: TRBD1 (6 bases). Germline V lookup: CDR1 MNHEY, CDR2 SVGAGI. Trimming cost V 0 bases and J 3 bases, with 14 bases left between them. The CDR3 length is 16 residues. CDR3 amino acids: CASSYSLAGAHYGYTF. Here the CDR3 DNA reads TGTGCCAGCAGTTACTCCCTGGCAGGGGCTCACTATGGCTACACCTTC.

The chain carries TRBV29-1 and TRBJ2-2, with 10 positions matching TRBD1. V trimming: 4 bases; J trimming: 4 bases; junction bases outside the gene matches: 9. The CDR3 covers 16 residues. Germline CDR1 is SQVTM and CDR2 is ANQGSEA. The CDR3 is CSVVGDGTGVTGELFF. CDR3 coding DNA: TGCAGCGTTGTTGGTGACGGGACAGGGGTCACCGGGGAGCTGTTTTTT.

As for this clone: Compared with germline, one end of the junction differs, possibly owing to a read error. The chain couples TRBV5-6 to TRBJ1-2; D gene unclear. Germline loops: CDR1 SGHDT, CDR2 YYEEEE. This CDR3 is built from 12 residues. This CDR3 reads CAEAWSAPSGVF. The CDR3 DNA sequence: TGTGCAGAAGCTTGGTCGGCCCCTAGCGGCGTCTTC.

The chain employs TRBV28 and TRBJ1-5, with unresolved D. CDR3 length: 15 residues. Germline-derived CDR1 and CDR2 are MDHEN and SYDVKM. V lost 2 bases to trimming and J lost 4 bases, with 12 bases between them. CDR3: CASSLVLEANQPQHF. Here the CDR3 DNA reads TGTGCCAGCAGTTTAGTTTTGGAGGCGAATCAGCCCCAGCATTTT.

The CDR3, as DNA: TGTGCCAGCAGCGATGTGTCTAGCGGAAACAATGAGCAGTTCTTC. Protein sequence: CASSDVSSGNNEQFF. The chain combines TRBV7-3 with TRBJ2-1; 7 bases map to TRBD2. CDR1 and CDR2 from the germline V gene are SGHTA and FQGTGA. The CDR3 is made up of 15 amino acids. Losses at the gene ends were 5 bases for V and 5 bases for J; bases not matched to a gene: 9. The whole variable domain, remainder taken from reference TRBV7-3 and TRBJ2-1, is GAGVSQTPSNKVTEKGKYVELRCDPISGHTALYWYRQSLGQGPEFLIYFQGTGAADDSGLPNDRFFAVRPEGSVSTLKIQRTERGDSAVYLCASSDVSSGNNEQFFGPGTRLTVL.